Below, one TCR beta chain is given with its context. Its antigen remains unknown. The sample is drawn from a study of shared clonotypes between healthy human individuals. Study context: Each donor contributed plates that comprised three CD4 naive, three CD4 memory, two CD8 naive and one CD8 memory.

Only CD45RO-negative cells positively selected for CCR7 counted as naive CD8 cells, so terminally differentiated effector memory CD45RA+ cells were excluded. Study findings and constraints: Despite large depth, rarefaction showed incomplete sorted-subset sequencing. Across subsets, estimated richness was generally greater for naive than for memory populations.

Genomic DNA (from each subset) was split evenly across several immunoSEQ plates. TCRdb's copy holds only in-frame clones and misses some; the assay was immunoSEQ multiplex PCR. The table lists roughly 2,000,000 clones, approximately 95% of them singletons. Germline V gives CDR1 LNHDA, CDR2 SQIVND (reference sequence). CDR3 size: 16 residues. The ends lost 4 bases at V and 4 bases at J; junction bases unmatched: 6. The source is a young man in good health. The V and J genes are TRBV19 and TRBJ1-4, with 10 bases lining up with TRBD1. Sequences were obtained from naive CD8+ T cells sorted from blood. CDR3 DNA sequence: TGTGCCAGTAGTACAGGGGACAGGGGACTTAATGAAAAACTGTTTTTT. Its translation: CASSTGDRGLNEKLFF.